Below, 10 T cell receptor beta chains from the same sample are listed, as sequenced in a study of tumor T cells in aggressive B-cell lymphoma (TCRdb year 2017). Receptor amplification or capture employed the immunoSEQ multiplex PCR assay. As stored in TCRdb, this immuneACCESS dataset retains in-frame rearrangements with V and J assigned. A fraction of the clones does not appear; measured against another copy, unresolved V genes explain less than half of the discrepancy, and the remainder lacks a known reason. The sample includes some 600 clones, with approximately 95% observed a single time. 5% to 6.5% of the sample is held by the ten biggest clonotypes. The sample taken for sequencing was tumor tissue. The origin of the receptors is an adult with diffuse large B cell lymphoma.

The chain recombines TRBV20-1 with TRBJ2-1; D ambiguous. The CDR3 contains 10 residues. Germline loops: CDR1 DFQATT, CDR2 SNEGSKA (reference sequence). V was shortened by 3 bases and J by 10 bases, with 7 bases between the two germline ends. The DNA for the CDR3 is TGCAGTGCTAGTTGGCACGAGCAGTTCTTC. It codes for CSASWHEQFF.

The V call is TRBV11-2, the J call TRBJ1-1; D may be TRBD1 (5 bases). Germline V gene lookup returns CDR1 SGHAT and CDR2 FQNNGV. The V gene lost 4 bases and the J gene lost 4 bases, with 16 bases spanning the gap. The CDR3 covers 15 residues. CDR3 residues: CASSSAGTGGTEAFF. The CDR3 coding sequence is TGTGCCAGCAGCTCAGCCGGGACTGGGGGCACTGAAGCTTTCTTT.

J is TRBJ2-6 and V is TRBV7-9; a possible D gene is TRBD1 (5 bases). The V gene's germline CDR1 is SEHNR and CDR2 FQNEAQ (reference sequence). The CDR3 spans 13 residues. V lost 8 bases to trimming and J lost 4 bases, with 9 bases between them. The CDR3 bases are TGTGCCAGCCCTAGGGGAGGGGCCAACGTCCTGACTTTC. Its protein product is CASPRGGANVLTF. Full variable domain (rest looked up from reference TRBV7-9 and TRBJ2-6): DTGVSQNPRHKITKRGQNVTFRCDPISEHNRLYWYRQTLGQGPEFLTYFQNEAQLEKSRLLSDRFSAERPKGSFSTLEIQRTEQGDSAMYLCASPRGGANVLTFGAGSRLTVL.

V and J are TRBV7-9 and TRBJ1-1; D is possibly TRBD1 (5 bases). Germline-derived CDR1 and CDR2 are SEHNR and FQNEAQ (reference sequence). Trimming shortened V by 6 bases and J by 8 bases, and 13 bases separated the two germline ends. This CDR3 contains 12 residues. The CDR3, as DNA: TGTGCCAGCAGTACTGGACATAGCGAAGCTTTCTTT. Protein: CASSTGHSEAFF. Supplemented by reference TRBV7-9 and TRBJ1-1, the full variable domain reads DTGVSQNPRHKITKRGQNVTFRCDPISEHNRLYWYRQTLGQGPEFLTYFQNEAQLEKSRLLSDRFSAERPKGSFSTLEIQRTEQGDSAMYLCASSTGHSEAFFGQGTRLTVV.

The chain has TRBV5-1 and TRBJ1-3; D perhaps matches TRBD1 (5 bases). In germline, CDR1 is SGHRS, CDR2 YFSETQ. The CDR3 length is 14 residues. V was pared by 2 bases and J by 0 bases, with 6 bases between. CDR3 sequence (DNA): TGCGCCAGCAGCTTCGACAGCTCTGGAAACACCATATATTTT. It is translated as CASSFDSSGNTIYF.

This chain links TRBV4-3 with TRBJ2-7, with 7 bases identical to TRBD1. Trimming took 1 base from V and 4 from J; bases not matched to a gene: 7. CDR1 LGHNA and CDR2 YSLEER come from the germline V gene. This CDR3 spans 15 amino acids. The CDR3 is CASSQAVRGPYEQYF. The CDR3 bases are TGCGCCAGCAGCCAAGCGGTTAGGGGGCCGTACGAGCAGTACTTC.

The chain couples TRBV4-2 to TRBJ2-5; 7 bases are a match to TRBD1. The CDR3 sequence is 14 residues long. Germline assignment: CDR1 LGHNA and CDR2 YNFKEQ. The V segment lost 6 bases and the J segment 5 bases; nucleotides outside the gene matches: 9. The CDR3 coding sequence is TGTGCCAGCAGACGAACAGGGGTTAGGGAGACCCAGTACTTC. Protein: CASRRTGVRETQYF.

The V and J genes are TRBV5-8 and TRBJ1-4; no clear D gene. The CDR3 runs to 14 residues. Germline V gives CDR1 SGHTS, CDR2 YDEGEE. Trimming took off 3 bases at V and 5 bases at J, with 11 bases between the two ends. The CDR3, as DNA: TGTGCCAGCAGCTGGAGGACCGGAAATGAAAAACTGTTTTTT. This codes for CASSWRTGNEKLFF.

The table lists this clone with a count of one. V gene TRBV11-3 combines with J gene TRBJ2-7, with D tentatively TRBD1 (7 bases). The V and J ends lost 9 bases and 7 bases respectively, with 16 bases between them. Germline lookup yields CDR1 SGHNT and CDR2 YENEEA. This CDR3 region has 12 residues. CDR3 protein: CARKGGGWEQYF. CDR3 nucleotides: TGTGCCAGGAAAGGAGGGGGCTGGGAGCAGTACTTC.

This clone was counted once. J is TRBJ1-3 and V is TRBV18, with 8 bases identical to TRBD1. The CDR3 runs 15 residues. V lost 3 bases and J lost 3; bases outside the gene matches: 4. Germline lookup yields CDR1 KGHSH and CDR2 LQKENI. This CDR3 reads CASSPGQGFGNTIYF. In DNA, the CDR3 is TGTGCCAGCTCACCCGGACAGGGTTTTGGAAACACCATATATTTT.